This T cell receptor beta chain emerged from a study of neurological immune-mediated disorders. A single record per CDR3 protein comes from TCRdb applying MiXCR to the 5' RACE reads. The sample carries approximately 47,000 distinct CDR3 sequences, 9.5% to 15% recorded once. This clonotype was observed at least ten times. With V trimmed by 4 bases and J by 6 bases, 16 bases remained unmatched. CDR3 length: 17 amino acids. Per the germline V gene, CDR1 is SGHVS and CDR2 is FNYEAQ. Time point described: longitudinal time-point 3. This TCR derives from a male donor with HTLV-1-associated myelopathy (HAM/TSP). The chain employs TRBV7-6 and TRBJ2-7, with 9 bases lining up with TRBD2. Material: PBMCs. The CDR3 spells CASSSSVGGGVMSEQYF. DNA of the CDR3: TGTGCCAGCAGCTCCTCCGTGGGCGGGGGGGTCATGAGCGAGCAGTACTTC. The whole variable domain, remainder taken from reference TRBV7-6 and TRBJ2-7, is GAGVSQSPRYKVTKRGQDVALRCDPISGHVSLYWYRQALGQGPEFLTYFNYEAQQDKSGLPNDRFSAERPEGSISTLTIQRTEQRDSAMYRCASSSSVGGGVMSEQYFGPGTRLTVT.